This TCR beta chain was obtained from a study of T cells in Graves' hyperthyroidism and ophthalmopathy. TCR beta CDR3 sequences were amplified from RNA transcripts. RT-PCR in the first round (using the HTBI primer set) targeted the TCR CDR3. TCRdb re-derived calls from the multiplex PCR reads in MiXCR, one entry per CDR3 protein. This table holds roughly 550,000 distinct CDR3 sequences, about 16% found once. Only a few counts were recorded for this clonotype. The CDR3 has 13 amino acids. The V gene's germline CDR1 is SQVTM and CDR2 ANQGSEA. The V and J ends lost 7 bases and 1 base respectively, with 12 bases between them.

The sequence was obtained from a woman aged 25 to 39 with Graves' ophthalmopathy. V usage is TRBV29-1 and J usage is TRBJ2-3; weak D call: TRBD2 (5 bases). The sample comprised blood. CDR3 sequence: CSAASGRTDTQYF. CDR3 nucleotides: TGCAGCGCTGCGAGCGGCCGCACAGATACGCAGTATTTT.